This TCR beta chain was obtained from a study of vaccination effects on CD4 cells after COVID-19. Study results and caveats: Common cold coronaviruses were cross-recognized by only 1 of 255 vaccine-induced clones in healthy vaccinees.

Some clones are missing from TCRdb's copy, which holds only in-frame ones; the method was immunoSEQ multiplex PCR. The sample includes tens of thousands of clones, approximately 73% of them seen just once. Investigators separated out CD4+ T cells once around 9 days of culture had passed. Either the mRNA-1273 or the BNT162b2 vaccine was given to participants as two doses. As regards this clone: The antigen is undetermined.

CDR3 length: 17 amino acids. Per germline, CDR1 SEHNR and CDR2 FQNEAQ (reference sequence). V lost 3 bases to trimming and J lost 1 base, with 16 bases between them. Material: CD4+ T cells from PBMCs cultured without peptide, obtained after COVID-19 vaccination. V is TRBV7-9 and J is TRBJ1-5, with D unresolved. This TCR was sampled from a human donor who received a COVID-19 vaccine. CDR3 bases: TGTGCCAGCAGCTTTGAAGGTTGGACTGGGAGCAATCAGCCCCAGCATTTT. Protein sequence: CASSFEGWTGSNQPQHF. Filled out from reference TRBV7-9 and TRBJ1-5, the complete variable domain reads DTGVSQNPRHKITKRGQNVTFRCDPISEHNRLYWYRQTLGQGPEFLTYFQNEAQLEKSRLLSDRFSAERPKGSFSTLEIQRTEQGDSAMYLCASSFEGWTGSNQPQHFGDGTRLSIL.